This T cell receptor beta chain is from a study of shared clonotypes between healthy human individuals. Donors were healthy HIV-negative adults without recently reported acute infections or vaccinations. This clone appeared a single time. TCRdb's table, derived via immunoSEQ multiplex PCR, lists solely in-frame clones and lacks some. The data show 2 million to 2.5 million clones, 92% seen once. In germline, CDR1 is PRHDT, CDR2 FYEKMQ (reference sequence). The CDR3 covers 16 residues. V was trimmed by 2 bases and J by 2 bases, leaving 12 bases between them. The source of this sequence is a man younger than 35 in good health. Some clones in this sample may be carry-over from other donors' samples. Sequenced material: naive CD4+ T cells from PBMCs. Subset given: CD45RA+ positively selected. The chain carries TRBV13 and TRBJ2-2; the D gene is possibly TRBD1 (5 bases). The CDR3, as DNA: TGTGCCAGCAGCTTACGGGTGACAGCAAACACCGGGGAGCTGTTTTTT. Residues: CASSLRVTANTGELFF.